The rows below give T cell receptor beta chains drawn from one sample of a study of T-cell reconstitution after alpha-beta-depleted transplantation in children. Via MiXCR, TCRdb re-called the PCR reads, giving one row per CDR3 protein. The sample contains fewer than 200,000 distinct CDR3 sequences, about 6.8% of which appear only once. Sequenced here: PBMCs from the stem cell graft donor, sampled from the stem cell graft. The receptor set was obtained from a human donor who donated a stem cell graft to a child with Wiskott-Aldrich syndrome. CDR3s include the opening cysteine and the closing phenylalanine or tryptophan. The D gene is left open where the match is weak. Part of the rows lack a size; the others show once, few, many or a class for expanded clones.

DNA | CDR3 | size | J | V | D
TGTGCCAGCAGCAACCCAGGGGGCTACCGCTACGAGCAGTACTTC | CASSNPGGYRYEQYF | . | TRBJ2-7 | TRBV13 | TRBD1
TGCGCCAGCAGCCGGACAGGGGCGAACACCGGGGAGCTGTTTTTT | CASSRTGANTGELFF | few | TRBJ2-2 | TRBV4-1 | TRBD1
TGCGCCAGCAGCTTAAGGGGAGAGACCGGGGAGCTGTTTTTT | CASSLRGETGELFF | many | TRBJ2-2 | TRBV5-1 | .
TGTGCCAGCAGTGGGTGGGGTTTAGAGCAGTACTTC | CASSGWGLEQYF | many | TRBJ2-7 | TRBV12-3/TRBV12-4 | .
TGTGCCAGCAGCTTACCCGGGAGCGGGGGGGTCAGGGCGCAGTATTTT | CASSLPGSGGVRAQYF | . | TRBJ2-3 | TRBV7-8 | TRBD2
TGCGCCAGCAGCTTGCCTTATGACGACAGGCCCCTCGGGGGGGTCCTGACTTTC | CASSLPYDDRPLGGVLTF | many | TRBJ2-6 | TRBV5-1 | .
TGCTGTGCTAGAGCCCACGGGACTAGCGGGGACTATAGCACAGATACGCAGTATTTT | CCARAHGTSGDYSTDTQYF | . | TRBJ2-3 | TRBV20-1 | TRBD2
TGCGCCAGCAGCTTGGACGGACAGGGACTCACTGAAGCTTTCTTT | CASSLDGQGLTEAFF | many | TRBJ1-1 | TRBV5-1 | TRBD1
TGTGCCAGCAGTTCACGGACAGGGGAGGCCTATAATTCACCCCTCCACTTT | CASSSRTGEAYNSPLHF | . | TRBJ1-6 | TRBV27 | TRBD1
TGCGCCAGCAGCCAAGATCTGGGGGCCAATTCACCCCTCCACTTT | CASSQDLGANSPLHF | many | TRBJ1-6 | TRBV4-1 | .
TGTGCCAGCAGCTTCTTACAGCTCTCCTACAATGAGCAGTTCTTC | CASSFLQLSYNEQFF | . | TRBJ2-1 | TRBV7-9 | .
TGTGCCAGCAGCTTGTGGATACTTATTACGGGAGACGAGCAGTACTTC | CASSLWILITGDEQYF | many | TRBJ2-7 | TRBV5-6 | .
TGCAGCGCTGGGGGGTTATACGGTGAGCAGTTCTTC | CSAGGLYGEQFF | many | TRBJ2-1 | TRBV29-1 | .
TGTGCCAGCAGTATATCCTCTTGGGGGACAGGGGGCAATCAGCCCCAGCATTTT | CASSISSWGTGGNQPQHF | many | TRBJ1-5 | TRBV6-5 | TRBD1
TGCGCCAGCAGCGTGAGAAAGGACAGGGACCTCTATGGCTACACCTTC | CASSVRKDRDLYGYTF | few | TRBJ1-2 | TRBV5-1 | TRBD1
TGTGCCAGCAGCTCCTCAGGCGGGTTTTACTACAATGAGCAGTTCTTC | CASSSSGGFYYNEQFF | few | TRBJ2-1 | TRBV11-3 | .
TGTGCCAGCATCACTAGCGGGAGGTACAATGAGCAGTTCTTC | CASITSGRYNEQFF | many | TRBJ2-1 | TRBV12-3/TRBV12-4 | TRBD2
TGCGCCAGCAGCCTTTCGACAGCAACTAATGAAAAACTGTTTTTT | CASSLSTATNEKLFF | many | TRBJ1-4 | TRBV5-1 | .
TGCGCCAGCAGCTCTAACAGGGACTCTGGAAACACCATATATTTT | CASSSNRDSGNTIYF | many | TRBJ1-3 | TRBV5-1 | .
TGTGCCAGCAGTTTATCGGCAGGGGCGAATGGCTACACCTTC | CASSLSAGANGYTF | many | TRBJ1-2 | TRBV27 | .
TGCGCCAGCAGCTCGGGGACGGACCACACCGGGGAGCTGTTTTTT | CASSSGTDHTGELFF | many | TRBJ2-2 | TRBV5-1 | .
TGTGCCAGCAGCCTACAGGGCCCGGGGGGGGAAAAACTGTTTTTT | CASSLQGPGGEKLFF | few | TRBJ1-4 | TRBV7-2 | .
TGCAGTGCTATAAGACAGGGGCTATACAATGAGCAGTTCTTC | CSAIRQGLYNEQFF | medium-sized | TRBJ2-1 | TRBV20-1 | TRBD1
TGTGCCAGCAGCTTCATGACAGCTCTTAACACCGGGGAGCTGTTTTTT | CASSFMTALNTGELFF | many | TRBJ2-2 | TRBV5-6 | .
TGTGCCAGCAGTGACAGGGGGCACTACTCCTACGAGCAGTACTTC | CASSDRGHYSYEQYF | many | TRBJ2-7 | TRBV6-1 | TRBD1
TGCGCCAGCAGTGTTTTAAGGGAAGCCGGGGAGCTGTTTTTT | CASSVLREAGELFF | many | TRBJ2-2 | TRBV10-2 | .
TGTGCCAGCAGCGCCAGGGTAGCTAATTCACCCCTCCACTTT | CASSARVANSPLHF | many | TRBJ1-6 | TRBV5-5 | .
TGTGCCAGCAGTTTAGGGTCTAGCGGGAGGGCAGGCGATGAGCAGTTCTTC | CASSLGSSGRAGDEQFF | many | TRBJ2-1 | TRBV12-3/TRBV12-4 | TRBD2
TGTGCCATCACCGGGACAGGGATCGACTATGGCTACACCTTC | CAITGTGIDYGYTF | many | TRBJ1-2 | TRBV10-3 | TRBD1
TGTGCCAGCAGTTTCCTCCAGGTGGGGGTCGCGACCCAGTACTTC | CASSFLQVGVATQYF | . | TRBJ2-5 | TRBV28 | .
TGCAGTGCTAGGCCCGGGACTAGCGGTTACAATGAGCAGTTCTTC | CSARPGTSGYNEQFF | many | TRBJ2-1 | TRBV20-1 | TRBD2
TGCAGTGCCACTAGCGGGGGGGCCATTTATGAGCAGTTCTTC | CSATSGGAIYEQFF | few | TRBJ2-1 | TRBV20-1 | TRBD2
TGTGCCAGCAGGGTGTTGTACACCGGGGAGCTGTTTTTT | CASRVLYTGELFF | few | TRBJ2-2 | TRBV12-3/TRBV12-4 | .
TGCAGTGCTAGAGGGGATATTAACACAGATACGCAGTATTTT | CSARGDINTDTQYF | many | TRBJ2-3 | TRBV20-1 | .
TGTGCCAGCAGTTTTTCTACGGGATCCATCTACGAGCAGTACTTC | CASSFSTGSIYEQYF | . | TRBJ2-7 | TRBV12-3/TRBV12-4 | .
TGTGCCAGCAGCTTTCACGTCCAGGAGCAGTACTTC | CASSFHVQEQYF | many | TRBJ2-7 | TRBV7-9 | .
TGCGCCAGCAGAGGGACCTTCAGGGTAGCCATGAACACTGAAGCTTTCTTT | CASRGTFRVAMNTEAFF | . | TRBJ1-1 | TRBV5-1 | .
TGTGCCAGCAGCCAAGCCCAAGGAGGACAGGGCTGGACAGATACGCAGTATTTT | CASSQAQGGQGWTDTQYF | many | TRBJ2-3 | TRBV4-2 | TRBD1
TGTGCCAGCACCCCCTCCGGGACAGGGGGTGAAAAACTGTTTTTT | CASTPSGTGGEKLFF | many | TRBJ1-4 | TRBV12-3/TRBV12-4 | TRBD1
TGTGCCAGCAGTTACTCACCCATGTCGGGTCCGGGGGCCAAAAACATTCAGTACTTC | CASSYSPMSGPGAKNIQYF | many | TRBJ2-4 | TRBV6-6 | .
TGTGCCTGGAGTGTATCAGGGCTCACTGAAGCTTTCTTT | CAWSVSGLTEAFF | many | TRBJ1-1 | TRBV30 | .
TGTGCCAGCAGGCCCCGGGGGACCAAAAACATTCAGTACTTC | CASRPRGTKNIQYF | . | TRBJ2-4 | TRBV12-3/TRBV12-4 | .
TGTGCCAGCAGCCCAGTACCCTATGACGAGACCCAGTACTTC | CASSPVPYDETQYF | . | TRBJ2-5 | TRBV7-9 | .
TGTGCCAGTAGTATAACTAGCTCCTACAATGAGCAGTTCTTC | CASSITSSYNEQFF | . | TRBJ2-1 | TRBV19 | .
TGCGCCAGCAGCCAGGCCCAGGGGGCAGACCTCACCGGGGAGCTGTTTTTT | CASSQAQGADLTGELFF | many | TRBJ2-2 | TRBV4-3 | TRBD1
TGTGCCATCAGTGACCCCGGACTAGCGGGAATTTTTAGTTACAATGAGCAGTTCTTC | CAISDPGLAGIFSYNEQFF | many | TRBJ2-1 | TRBV10-3 | TRBD2
TGTGCCAGCAGTGGTACGAGGAAGTCACCCCTCCACTTT | CASSGTRKSPLHF | many | TRBJ1-6 | TRBV12-3/TRBV12-4 | .
TGTGCCAGCTCACCCTTGGACCGTCCGTCCCCCTACGAGCAGTACTTC | CASSPLDRPSPYEQYF | many | TRBJ2-7 | TRBV18 | .
TGCAGTGCTAGTCTCCTAGCGGGAGGAGCCTACAATGAGCAGTTCTTC | CSASLLAGGAYNEQFF | . | TRBJ2-1 | TRBV20-1 | TRBD2
TGTGCCAGCAGTTTTTGGGACAGGGCCTCCGAGCAGTACTTC | CASSFWDRASEQYF | many | TRBJ2-7 | TRBV12-3/TRBV12-4 | TRBD1
TGCGCCAGCAGCCAAGAAATGGGACTATCCTACGAGCAGTACTTC | CASSQEMGLSYEQYF | few | TRBJ2-7 | TRBV4-3 | TRBD2
TGCGCCAGCAGCTTGGGGGGACTAGCGAGGGAGACCCAGTACTTC | CASSLGGLARETQYF | many | TRBJ2-5 | TRBV5-1 | TRBD2
TGCGGTACACTAAGGGAATCTAGCACAGATACGCAGTATTTT | CGTLRESSTDTQYF | many | TRBJ2-3 | TRBV29-1 | .
TGTGCCAGCAGCTTCAGTAGGGGCGCGACCTACGAGCAGTACTTC | CASSFSRGATYEQYF | few | TRBJ2-7 | TRBV3-1 | .
TGCGCCAGCAGCCAATTTGGGGGGGAAACTGAAGCTTTCTTT | CASSQFGGETEAFF | few | TRBJ1-1 | TRBV4-1 | .
TGTGCCTGGAGTGTGGAATTCTCCCTGACAGGGTTTCGTGCCGGCTACACCTTC | CAWSVEFSLTGFRAGYTF | few | TRBJ1-2 | TRBV30 | TRBD1
TGTGCCAGCAGTTACGATGCTAGCGGTTACAATGAGCAGTTCTTC | CASSYDASGYNEQFF | many | TRBJ2-1 | TRBV6-2/TRBV6-3 | TRBD2
TGCGCCAGCAGCTTGCATACAGGGACATACACTGAAGCTTTCTTT | CASSLHTGTYTEAFF | . | TRBJ1-1 | TRBV5-1 | .
TGTGCCAGCAGCTTGGCGGGGGAAGGGACCCAGTACTTC | CASSLAGEGTQYF | few | TRBJ2-5 | TRBV5-5 | .
TGTGCCAGCAACCGGGGCGGAGAGGGATATATTGATGAGCAGTTCTTC | CASNRGGEGYIDEQFF | . | TRBJ2-1 | TRBV11-3 | .